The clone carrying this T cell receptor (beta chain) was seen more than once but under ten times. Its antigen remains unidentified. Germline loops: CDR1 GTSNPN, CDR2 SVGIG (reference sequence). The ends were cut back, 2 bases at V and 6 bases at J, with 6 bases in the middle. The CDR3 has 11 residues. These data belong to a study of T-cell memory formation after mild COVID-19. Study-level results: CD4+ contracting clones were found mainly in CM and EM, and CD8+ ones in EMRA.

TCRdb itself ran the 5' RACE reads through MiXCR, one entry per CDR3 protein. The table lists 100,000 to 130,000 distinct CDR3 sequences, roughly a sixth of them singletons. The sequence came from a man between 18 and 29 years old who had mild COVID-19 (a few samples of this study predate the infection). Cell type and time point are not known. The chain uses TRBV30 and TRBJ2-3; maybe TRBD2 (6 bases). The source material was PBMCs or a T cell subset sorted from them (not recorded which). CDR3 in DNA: TGTGCCTGGAGTCGGGGGGATACGCAGTATTTT. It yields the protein CAWSRGDTQYF.